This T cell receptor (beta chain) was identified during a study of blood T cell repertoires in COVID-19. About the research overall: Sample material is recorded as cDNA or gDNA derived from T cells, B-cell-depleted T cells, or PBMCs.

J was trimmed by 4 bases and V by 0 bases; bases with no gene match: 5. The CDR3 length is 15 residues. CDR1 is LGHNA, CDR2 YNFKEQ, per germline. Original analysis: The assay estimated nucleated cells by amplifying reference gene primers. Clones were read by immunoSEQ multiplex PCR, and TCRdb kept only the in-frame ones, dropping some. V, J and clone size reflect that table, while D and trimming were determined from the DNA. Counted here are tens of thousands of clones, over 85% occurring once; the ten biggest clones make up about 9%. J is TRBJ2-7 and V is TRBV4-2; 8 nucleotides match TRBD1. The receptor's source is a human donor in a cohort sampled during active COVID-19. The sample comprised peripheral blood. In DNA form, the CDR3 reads TGTGCCAGCAGCCAAGATGGACAGGGAGGATACGAGCAGTACTTC. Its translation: CASSQDGQGGYEQYF.